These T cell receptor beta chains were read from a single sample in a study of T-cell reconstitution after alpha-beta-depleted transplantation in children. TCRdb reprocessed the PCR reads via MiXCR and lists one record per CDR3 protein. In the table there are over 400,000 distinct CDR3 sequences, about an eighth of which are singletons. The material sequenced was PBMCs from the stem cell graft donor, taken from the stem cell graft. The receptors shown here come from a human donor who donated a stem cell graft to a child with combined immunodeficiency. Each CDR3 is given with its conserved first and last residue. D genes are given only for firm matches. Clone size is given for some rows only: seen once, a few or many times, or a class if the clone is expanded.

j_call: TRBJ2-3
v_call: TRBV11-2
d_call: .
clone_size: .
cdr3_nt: TGTGCCAGCAGCTTACGCCGGGCTCTGAATACCGATACGCAGTATTTT
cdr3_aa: CASSLRRALNTDTQYF

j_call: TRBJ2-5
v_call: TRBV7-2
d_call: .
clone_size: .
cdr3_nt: TGTGCCAGCAGCTTAGTGGGCGATCGCGAGACCCAGTACTTC
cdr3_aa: CASSLVGDRETQYF

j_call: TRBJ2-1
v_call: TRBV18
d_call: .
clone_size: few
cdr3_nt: TGTGCCAGCTCACCTGTGAACAATGAGCAGTTCTTC
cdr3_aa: CASSPVNNEQFF

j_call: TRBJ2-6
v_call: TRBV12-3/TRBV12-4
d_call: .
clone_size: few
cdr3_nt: TGTGCCAGCAGTCCAAAAGGGGCTGGGGCCAACGTCCTGACTTTC
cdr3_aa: CASSPKGAGANVLTF

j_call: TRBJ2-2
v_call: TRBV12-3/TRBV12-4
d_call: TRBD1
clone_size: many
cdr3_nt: TGTGCCGAGAGCCAGGGGGCGAACACCGGGGAGCTGTTTTTT
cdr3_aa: CAESQGANTGELFF

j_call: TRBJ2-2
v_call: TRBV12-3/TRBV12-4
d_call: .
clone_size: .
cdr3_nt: TGTGCCAGCAGTTTAGACCTGGGCGGGGAGCTGTTTTTT
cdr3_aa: CASSLDLGGELFF

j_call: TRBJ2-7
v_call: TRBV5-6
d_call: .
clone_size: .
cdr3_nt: TGTGCCAGCACCTCGCTCCCCAGCTCCTACGAGCAGTACTTC
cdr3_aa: CASTSLPSSYEQYF

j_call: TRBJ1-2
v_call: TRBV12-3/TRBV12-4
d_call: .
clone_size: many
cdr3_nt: TGTGCCAGCAGCCTGAGCGAGGGTGTGTCTGGCTACACCTTC
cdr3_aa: CASSLSEGVSGYTF

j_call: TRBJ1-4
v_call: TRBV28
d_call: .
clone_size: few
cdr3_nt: TGTGCCAGCAGACTACAGACTCCTGGGTTCACAACTAATGAAAAACTGTTTTTT
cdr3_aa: CASRLQTPGFTTNEKLFF

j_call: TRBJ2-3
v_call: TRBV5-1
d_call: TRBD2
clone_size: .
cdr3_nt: TGCGCCAGCAGCCACGGGACTAGCGGGGGCAGAGATACGCAGTATTTT
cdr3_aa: CASSHGTSGGRDTQYF

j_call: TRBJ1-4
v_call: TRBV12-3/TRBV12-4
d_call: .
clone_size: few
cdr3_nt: TGTGCCAGCAGTTTAGTGGGGTCTAGGAATGAAAAACTGTTTTTT
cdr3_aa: CASSLVGSRNEKLFF

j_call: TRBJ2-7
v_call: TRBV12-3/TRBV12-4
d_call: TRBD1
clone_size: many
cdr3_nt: TGTGCCAGCAGTTTAGGGGGACAGGGGAACGACGAGCAGTACTTC
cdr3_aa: CASSLGGQGNDEQYF

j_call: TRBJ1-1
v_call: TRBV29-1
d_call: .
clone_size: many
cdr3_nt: TGCAGCGTTGGAAGTTGGGGCTCCTTGGGAGCTTTCTTT
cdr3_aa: CSVGSWGSLGAFF

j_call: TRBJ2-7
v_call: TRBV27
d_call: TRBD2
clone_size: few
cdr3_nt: TGTGCCAGCAGTTGGGGGATCCGAGGTGGCGGGGGGCCGAGCTCCTACGAGCAGTACTTC
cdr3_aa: CASSWGIRGGGGPSSYEQYF

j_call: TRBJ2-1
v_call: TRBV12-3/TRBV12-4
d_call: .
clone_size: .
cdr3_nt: TGTGCCAGCAGTTTCGGGTCTAAAGATGAGCAGTTCTTC
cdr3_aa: CASSFGSKDEQFF

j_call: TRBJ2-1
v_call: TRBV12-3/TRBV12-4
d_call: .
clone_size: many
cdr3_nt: TGTGCCAGCAGTTTAGGCGGGTACTACAATGAGCAGTTCTTC
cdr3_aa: CASSLGGYYNEQFF

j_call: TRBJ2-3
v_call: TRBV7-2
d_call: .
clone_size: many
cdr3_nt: TGTGCCAGCAGCTTGAAAGGAGGCTCTACGAATACGCAGTATTTT
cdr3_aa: CASSLKGGSTNTQYF

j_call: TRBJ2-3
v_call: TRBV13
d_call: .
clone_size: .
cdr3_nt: TGTGCCAGCAGCCCAGGGGGGGCGGGAGGACCAGATACGCAGTATTTT
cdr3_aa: CASSPGGAGGPDTQYF

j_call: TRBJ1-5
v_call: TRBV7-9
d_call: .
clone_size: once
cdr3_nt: TGTGCCAGCAGCTTAGTAGGGCGGCCCCAGCATTTT
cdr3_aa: CASSLVGRPQHF

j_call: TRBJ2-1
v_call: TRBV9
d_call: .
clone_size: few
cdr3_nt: TGTGCCAGCAGGGTAGTGGACGGCAATGAGCAGTTCTTC
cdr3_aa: CASRVVDGNEQFF

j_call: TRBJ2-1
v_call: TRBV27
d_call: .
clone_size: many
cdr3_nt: TGTGCCAGCAGTTCTCACCGGGGCGGTGAGCAGTTCTTC
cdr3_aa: CASSSHRGGEQFF

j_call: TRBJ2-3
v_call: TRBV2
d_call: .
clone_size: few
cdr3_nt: TGTGCCAGCGGGGGAGGGGGGGGTTCCACAGATACGCAGTATTTT
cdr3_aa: CASGGGGGSTDTQYF

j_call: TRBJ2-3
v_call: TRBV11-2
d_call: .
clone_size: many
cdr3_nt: TGTGCCAGCAGCGGAGTGGAAGATACGCAGTATTTT
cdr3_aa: CASSGVEDTQYF

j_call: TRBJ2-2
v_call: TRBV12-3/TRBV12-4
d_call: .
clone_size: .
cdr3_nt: TGTGCCAGCAGTCGACTCATAAACACCGGGGAGCTGTTTTTT
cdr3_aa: CASSRLINTGELFF

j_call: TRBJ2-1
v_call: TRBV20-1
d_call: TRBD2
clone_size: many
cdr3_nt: TGCAGTGGTGAGGCGGGGGGGCCCGATGAGCAGTTCTTC
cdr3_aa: CSGEAGGPDEQFF

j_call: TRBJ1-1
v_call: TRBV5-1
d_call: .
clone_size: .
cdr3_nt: TGCGCCAGCAGCATCTTCGGGGGGAACACTGAAGCTTTCTTT
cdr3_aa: CASSIFGGNTEAFF

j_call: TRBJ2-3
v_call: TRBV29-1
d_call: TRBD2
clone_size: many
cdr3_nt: TGCAGCGTTGTTCTAGCGGGAAGGAGCACAGATACGCAGTATTTT
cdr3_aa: CSVVLAGRSTDTQYF

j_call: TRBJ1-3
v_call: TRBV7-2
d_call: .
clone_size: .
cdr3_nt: TGTGCCAGCAGCTTGACCGGGACCCTCTCTGGAAACACCATATATTTT
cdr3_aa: CASSLTGTLSGNTIYF

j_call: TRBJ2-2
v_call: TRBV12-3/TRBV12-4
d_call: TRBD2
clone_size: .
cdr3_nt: TGTGCCAGCAGCGGGAGGTTCAGGGAGCTGTTTTTT
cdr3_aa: CASSGRFRELFF

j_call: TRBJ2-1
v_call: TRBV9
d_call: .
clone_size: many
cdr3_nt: TGTGCCAGCAGCCCAGGGTCAAGGGCCTACAATGAGCAGTTCTTC
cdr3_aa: CASSPGSRAYNEQFF

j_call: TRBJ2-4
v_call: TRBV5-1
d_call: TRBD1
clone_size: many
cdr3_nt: TGCGCCAGCAGAGTAGGACAGGTGGGAAACATTCAGTACTTC
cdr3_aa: CASRVGQVGNIQYF

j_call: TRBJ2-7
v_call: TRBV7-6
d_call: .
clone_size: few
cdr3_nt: TGTGCCAGCAGCTTCTTCGGGACAAACTACGAGCAGTACTTC
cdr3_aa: CASSFFGTNYEQYF

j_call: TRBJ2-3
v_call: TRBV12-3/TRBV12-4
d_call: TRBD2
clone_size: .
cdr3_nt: TGTGCCAGCACCGACCGCGGGGGTGTAGATACGCAGTATTTT
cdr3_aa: CASTDRGGVDTQYF

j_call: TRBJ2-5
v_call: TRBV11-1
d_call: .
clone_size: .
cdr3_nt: TGTGCCAGCAGCTTAGCGCGCGGAATAGAGGGAATGGGGGAGACCCAGTACTTC
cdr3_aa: CASSLARGIEGMGETQYF

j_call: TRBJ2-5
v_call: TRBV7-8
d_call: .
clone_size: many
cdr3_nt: TGTGCCAGCAGCTTAATTAACGGCCCTCGGGGGACCCAGTACTTC
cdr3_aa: CASSLINGPRGTQYF

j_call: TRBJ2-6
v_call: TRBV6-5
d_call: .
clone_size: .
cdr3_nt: TGTGCCAGCAGTTACGGGGGGCCCCGCTCTGGGGCCAACGTCCTGACTTTC
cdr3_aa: CASSYGGPRSGANVLTF

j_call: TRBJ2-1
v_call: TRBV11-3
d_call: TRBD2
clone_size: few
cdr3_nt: TGTGCCAGCAGCTTAGCCCCCGGGACTAGACCCTACAATGAGCAGTTCTTC
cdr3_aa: CASSLAPGTRPYNEQFF

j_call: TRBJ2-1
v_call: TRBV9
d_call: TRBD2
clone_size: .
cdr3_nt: TGTGCCAGCAGCGTAGATGGCGGGGGGGGATACAATGAGCAGTTCTTC
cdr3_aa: CASSVDGGGGYNEQFF

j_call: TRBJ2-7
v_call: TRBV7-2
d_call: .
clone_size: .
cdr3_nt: TGTGCCAGCAGCTTAGCGGCCAATGGCGACTCCTACGAGCAGTACTTC
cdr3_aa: CASSLAANGDSYEQYF

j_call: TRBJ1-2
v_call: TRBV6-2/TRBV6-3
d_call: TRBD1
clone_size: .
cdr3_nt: TGTGCCAGCAGTGTACAGGGGTCCGGTGGCTACACCTTC
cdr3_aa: CASSVQGSGGYTF

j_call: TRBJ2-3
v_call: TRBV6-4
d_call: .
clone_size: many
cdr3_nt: TGTGCCAGCAGTGTGACTGCGGCGGACCCAGATACGCAGTATTTT
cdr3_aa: CASSVTAADPDTQYF

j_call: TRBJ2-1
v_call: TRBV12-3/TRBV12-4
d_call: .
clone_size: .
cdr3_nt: TGTGCCAGCAGACCCACCACTGTGCCCTATGAGCAGTTCTTC
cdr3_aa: CASRPTTVPYEQFF

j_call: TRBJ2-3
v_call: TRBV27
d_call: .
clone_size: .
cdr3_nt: TGTGCCAGCAGTTTTTACTTCGTCGGTACAGATACGCAGTATTTT
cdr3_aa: CASSFYFVGTDTQYF

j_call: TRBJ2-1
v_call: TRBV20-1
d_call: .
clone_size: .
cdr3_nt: TGCAGTGCTAGTAGGGACTACAATGAGCAGTTCTTC
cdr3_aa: CSASRDYNEQFF

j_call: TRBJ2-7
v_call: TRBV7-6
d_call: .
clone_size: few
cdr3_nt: TGTGCCAGCAGCCATGGACCCCGGGAGGAGCAGTACTTC
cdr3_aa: CASSHGPREEQYF

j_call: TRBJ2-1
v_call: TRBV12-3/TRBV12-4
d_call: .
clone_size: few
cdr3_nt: TGTGCCAGCACGCGGGCCGACAGATACAATGAGCAGTTCTTC
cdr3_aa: CASTRADRYNEQFF

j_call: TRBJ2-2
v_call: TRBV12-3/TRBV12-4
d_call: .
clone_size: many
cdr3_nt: TGTGCCAGCAGCATCACCGGGGAGCTGTTTTTT
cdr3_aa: CASSITGELFF

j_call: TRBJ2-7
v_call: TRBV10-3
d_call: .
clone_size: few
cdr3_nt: TGTGCCATCAGTTCGGGACTTGCTGGCGAGCAGTACTTC
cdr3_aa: CAISSGLAGEQYF

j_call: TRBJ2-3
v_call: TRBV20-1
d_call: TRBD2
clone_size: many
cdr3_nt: TGCAGTGCTTCACGGACTAGCGGGGGGTGGGCAGATACGCAGTATTTT
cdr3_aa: CSASRTSGGWADTQYF

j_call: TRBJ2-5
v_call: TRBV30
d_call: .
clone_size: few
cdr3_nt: TGTGCCTGGAGTGTAAGTCGGTTCGTGGAGACCCAGTACTTC
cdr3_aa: CAWSVSRFVETQYF

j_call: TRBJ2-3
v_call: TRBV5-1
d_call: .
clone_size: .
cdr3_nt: TGCGCCAGCAGCTTAGTTAGCGGCCTCCTTCCCACAGATACGCAGTATTTT
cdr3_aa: CASSLVSGLLPTDTQYF

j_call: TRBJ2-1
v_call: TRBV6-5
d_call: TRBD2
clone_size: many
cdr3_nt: TGTGCCAGCAGTCAGCGGGGAGCCGCTTACAATGAGCAGTTCTTC
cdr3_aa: CASSQRGAAYNEQFF

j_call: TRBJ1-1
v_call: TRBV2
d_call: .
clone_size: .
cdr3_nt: TGTGCCAGCAGTGTTATAGTAAACACTGAAGCTTTCTTT
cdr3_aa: CASSVIVNTEAFF

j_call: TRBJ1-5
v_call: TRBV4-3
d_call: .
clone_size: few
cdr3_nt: TGCGCCAGCAGCCAAGATTTAGACCTCTCGAAGCCCCAGCATTTT
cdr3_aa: CASSQDLDLSKPQHF

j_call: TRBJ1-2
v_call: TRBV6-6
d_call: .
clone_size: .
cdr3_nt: TGTGCCAGCAGGAACAGGGTGGGGGGCTACACCTTC
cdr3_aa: CASRNRVGGYTF